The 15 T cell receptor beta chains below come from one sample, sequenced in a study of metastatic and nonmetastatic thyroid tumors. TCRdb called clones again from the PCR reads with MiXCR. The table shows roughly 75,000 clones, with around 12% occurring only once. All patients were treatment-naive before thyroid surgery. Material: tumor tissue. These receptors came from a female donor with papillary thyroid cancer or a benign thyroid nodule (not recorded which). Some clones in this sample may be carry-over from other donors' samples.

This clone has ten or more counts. The DNA of the CDR3 is TGTGCCAGCAGCTTGGGACTAATGGGTAATGAGCAGTTCTTC. Protein: CASSLGLMGNEQFF. The V gene is TRBV7-8, the J gene TRBJ2-1; TRBD2 aligns across 7 bases. V lost 3 bases and J lost 7; bases outside the gene matches: 6. Looked up from germline, CDR1 is SGHVS and CDR2 is FQNEAQ. The CDR3 spans 14 residues.

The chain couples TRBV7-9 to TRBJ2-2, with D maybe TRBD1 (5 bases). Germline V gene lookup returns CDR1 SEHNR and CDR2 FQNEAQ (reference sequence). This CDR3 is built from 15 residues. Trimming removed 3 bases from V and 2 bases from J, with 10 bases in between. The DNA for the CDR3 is TGTGCCAGCAGCTTCTTGGACACTAACACCGGGGAGCTGTTTTTT. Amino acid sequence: CASSFLDTNTGELFF.

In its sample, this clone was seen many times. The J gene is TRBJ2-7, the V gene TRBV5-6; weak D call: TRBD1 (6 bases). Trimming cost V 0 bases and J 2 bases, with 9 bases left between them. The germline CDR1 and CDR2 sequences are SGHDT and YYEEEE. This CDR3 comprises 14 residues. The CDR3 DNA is TGTGCCAGCAGCTTGGAGTGGGGGCCCTACGAGCAGTACTTC. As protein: CASSLEWGPYEQYF.

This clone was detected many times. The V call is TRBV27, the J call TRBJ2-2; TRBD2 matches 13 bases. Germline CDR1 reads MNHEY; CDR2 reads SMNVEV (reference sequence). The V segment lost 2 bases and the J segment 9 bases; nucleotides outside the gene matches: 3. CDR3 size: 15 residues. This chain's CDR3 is CASSLEGLAGRELFF. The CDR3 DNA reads TGTGCCAGCAGTTTAGAGGGACTAGCGGGACGGGAGCTGTTTTTT.

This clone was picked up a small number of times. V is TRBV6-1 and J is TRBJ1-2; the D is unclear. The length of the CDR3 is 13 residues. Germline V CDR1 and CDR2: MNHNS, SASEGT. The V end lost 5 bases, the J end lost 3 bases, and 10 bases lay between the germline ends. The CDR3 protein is CASSSPVYYGYTF. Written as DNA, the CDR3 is TGTGCCAGCAGTTCCCCTGTATACTATGGCTACACCTTC.

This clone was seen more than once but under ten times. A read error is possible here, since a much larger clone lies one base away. CDR3 sequence (DNA): TGCAGCGTCTGTACAGGAAACTCTGGAAACACCATATATTTT. It codes for CSVCTGNSGNTIYF. The V and J genes are TRBV29-1 and TRBJ1-3, with a tentative D call TRBD1 (5 bases). Trimming cost V 6 bases and J 0 bases, with 12 bases left between them. This CDR3 comprises 14 residues. CDR1 SQVTM and CDR2 ANQGSEA come from the germline V gene.

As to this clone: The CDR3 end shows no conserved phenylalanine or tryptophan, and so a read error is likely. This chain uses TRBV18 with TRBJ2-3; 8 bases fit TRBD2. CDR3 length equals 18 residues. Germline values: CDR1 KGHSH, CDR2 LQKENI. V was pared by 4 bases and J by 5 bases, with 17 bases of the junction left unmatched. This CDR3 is CASSLPPGRAGAGDTQYI. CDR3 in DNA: TGTGCCAGCTCACTTCCGCCCGGGAGGGCCGGGGCAGGAGATACGCAGTATATT.

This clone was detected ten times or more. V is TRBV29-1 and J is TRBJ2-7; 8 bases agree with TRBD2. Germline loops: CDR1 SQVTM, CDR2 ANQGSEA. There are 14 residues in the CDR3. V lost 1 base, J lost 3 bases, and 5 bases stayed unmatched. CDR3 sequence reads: CSVEGREGIYEQYF. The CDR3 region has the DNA TGCAGCGTTGAAGGCCGGGAGGGAATCTACGAGCAGTACTTC.

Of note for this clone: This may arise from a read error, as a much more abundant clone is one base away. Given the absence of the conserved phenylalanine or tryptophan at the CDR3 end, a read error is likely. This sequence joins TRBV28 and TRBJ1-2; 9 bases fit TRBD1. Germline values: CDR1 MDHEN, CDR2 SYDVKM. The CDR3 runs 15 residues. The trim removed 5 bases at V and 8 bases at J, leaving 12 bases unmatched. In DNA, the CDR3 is TGTGCCAGCAGTCCAGCCCACAGGGGGCTGGGCGGCTACACCTTA. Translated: CASSPAHRGLGGYTL.

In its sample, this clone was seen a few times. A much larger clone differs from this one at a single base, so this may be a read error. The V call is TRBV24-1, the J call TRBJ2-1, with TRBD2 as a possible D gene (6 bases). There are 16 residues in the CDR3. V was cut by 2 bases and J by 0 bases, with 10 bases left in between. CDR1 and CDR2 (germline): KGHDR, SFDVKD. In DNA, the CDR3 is TGTGCCACCAGTGATTCTGTCGGGAGCTCCTACAATGAGCAGTTCTTC. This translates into CATSDSVGSSYNEQFF.

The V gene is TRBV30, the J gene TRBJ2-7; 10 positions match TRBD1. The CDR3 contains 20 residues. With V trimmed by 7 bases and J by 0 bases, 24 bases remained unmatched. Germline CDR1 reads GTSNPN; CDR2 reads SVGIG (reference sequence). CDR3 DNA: TGTGCCTCCAATTCTAATCGGGGACAGGGGCACTATTTGAGCTCCTACGAGCAGTACTTC. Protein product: CASNSNRGQGHYLSSYEQYF. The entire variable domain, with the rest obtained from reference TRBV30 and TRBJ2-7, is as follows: SQTIHQWPATLVQPVGSPLSLECTVEGTSNPNLYWYRQAAGRGLQLLFYSVGIGQISSEVPQNLSASRPQDRQFILSSKKLLLSDSGFYLCASNSNRGQGHYLSSYEQYFGPGTRLTVT.

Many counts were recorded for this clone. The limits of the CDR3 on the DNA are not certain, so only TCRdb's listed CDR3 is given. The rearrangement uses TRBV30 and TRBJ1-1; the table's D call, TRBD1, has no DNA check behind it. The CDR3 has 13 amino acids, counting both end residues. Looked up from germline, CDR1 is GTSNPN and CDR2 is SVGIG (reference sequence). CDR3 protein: CAWSVLLSEVAFF.

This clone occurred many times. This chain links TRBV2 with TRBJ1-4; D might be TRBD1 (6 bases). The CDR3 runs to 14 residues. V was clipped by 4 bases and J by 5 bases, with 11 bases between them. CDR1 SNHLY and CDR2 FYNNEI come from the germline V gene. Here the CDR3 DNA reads TGTGCCAGCAGTGGGGGGACAAGGAATGAAAAACTGTTTTTT. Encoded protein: CASSGGTRNEKLFF. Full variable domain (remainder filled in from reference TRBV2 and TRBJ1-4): EPEVTQTPSHQVTQMGQEVILRCVPISNHLYFYWYRQILGQKVEFLVSFYNNEISEKSEIFDDQFSVERPDGSNFTLKIRSTKLEDSAMYFCASSGGTRNEKLFFGSGTQLSVL.

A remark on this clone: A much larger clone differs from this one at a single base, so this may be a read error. CDR3 protein: CASSLDWSTEAFF. The DNA of the CDR3 is TGTGCCAGCAGCTTAGATTGGAGCACTGAAGCTTTCTTT. The chain joins TRBV11-2 to TRBJ1-1; D gene uncertain. Germline-derived CDR1 and CDR2 are SGHAT and FQNNGV. The CDR3 contains 13 residues. Between the trimmed V and J ends, which lost 0 bases and 4 bases, there was a span of 6 bases.

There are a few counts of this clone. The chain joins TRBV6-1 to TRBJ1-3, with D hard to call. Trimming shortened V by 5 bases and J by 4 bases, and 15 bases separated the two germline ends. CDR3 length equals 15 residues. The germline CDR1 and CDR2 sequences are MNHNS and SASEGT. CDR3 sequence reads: CASSTREFEGNTIYF. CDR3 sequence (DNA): TGTGCCAGCAGTACAAGGGAGTTTGAGGGAAACACCATATATTTT.